This paragraph reports one T cell receptor beta chain. Antigen unknown. Original handling: ImmunoSEQ yielded junction-only sequences lacking quality scores, so filtering differed. TCRdb's copy holds only in-frame clones and misses some; the assay was immunoSEQ multiplex PCR. The DNA was the basis for D and trimming; V, J and clone size are from that table. The sample shows about 180,000 clones, about 93% of them seen only once. The data were obtained in a study of shared clonotypes between healthy human individuals. On the study more broadly: CD8 memory received one plate per donor, CD8 naive two, CD4 memory three and CD4 naive three.

Study-level findings and limits: Lower generation probabilities were found for non-shared clonotypes than for those shared by all four donors.

The sequenced sample was naive CD4+ T cells sorted from blood. The subset denotes: CD45RA+ positively selected. The TCR sequence derives from a woman under 40 in good health.

Here the CDR3 reads CASRLFLYEQYF. In DNA form, the CDR3 reads TGTGCCAGCAGGCTCTTCCTCTACGAGCAGTACTTC. The chain couples TRBV2 to TRBJ2-7, with D uncertain. Trimming took off 6 bases at V and 3 bases at J, with 9 bases between the two ends. Germline-derived CDR1 and CDR2 are SNHLY and FYNNEI. The CDR3 is 12 residues long. The full variable domain, with the rest looked up from reference TRBV2 and TRBJ2-7, is EPEVTQTPSHQVTQMGQEVILRCVPISNHLYFYWYRQILGQKVEFLVSFYNNEISEKSEIFDDQFSVERPDGSNFTLKIRSTKLEDSAMYFCASRLFLYEQYFGPGTRLTVT.